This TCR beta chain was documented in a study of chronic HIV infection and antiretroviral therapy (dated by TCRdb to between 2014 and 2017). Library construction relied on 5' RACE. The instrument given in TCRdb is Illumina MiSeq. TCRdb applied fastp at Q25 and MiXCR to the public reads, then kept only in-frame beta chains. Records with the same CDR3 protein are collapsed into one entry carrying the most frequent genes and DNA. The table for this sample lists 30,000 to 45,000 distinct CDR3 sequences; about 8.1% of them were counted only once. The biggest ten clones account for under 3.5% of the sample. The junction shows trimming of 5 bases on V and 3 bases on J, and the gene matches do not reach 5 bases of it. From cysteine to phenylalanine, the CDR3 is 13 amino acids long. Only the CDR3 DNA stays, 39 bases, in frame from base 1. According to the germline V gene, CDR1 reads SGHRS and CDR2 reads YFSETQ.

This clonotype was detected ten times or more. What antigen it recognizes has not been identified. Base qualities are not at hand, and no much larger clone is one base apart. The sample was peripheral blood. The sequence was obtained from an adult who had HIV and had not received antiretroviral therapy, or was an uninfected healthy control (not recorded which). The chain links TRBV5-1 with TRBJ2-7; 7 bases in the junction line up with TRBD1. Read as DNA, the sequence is TGCGCCAGCAGACCGGGACAGAACTACGAGCAGTACTTC. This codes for CASRPGQNYEQYF.